This TCR beta chain emerged from a study of blood T cell repertoires in COVID-19. Study background: The analysed material was cDNA or gDNA that came from T cells, B-cell-depleted T cells, or PBMCs.

The study recruited people aged roughly 18 to 89 years across around 24 US areas. Participant reports of clinical history set cohort assignment. The CDR3 is 17 amino acids. Trimming removed 2 bases from V and 10 bases from J, with 26 bases in between. The V gene's germline CDR1 is LGHDT and CDR2 YNNKEL (reference sequence). Original handling: Counts of nucleated cells, estimated from reference gene primer amplification, were obtained. Repertoires were generated with immunoSEQ multiplex PCR, while TCRdb's copy carries only in-frame clones and drops some. V, J and clone size are taken as reported in that table, and D and trimming were inferred from the DNA itself. The table has 150,000 to 200,000 clones, roughly 90% seen once; the top ten hold around 1.3%.

Sample: PBMCs or T cells enriched from blood (not recorded which). The chain carries TRBV3-1 (or the pseudogene TRBV3-2) and TRBJ1-1; maybe TRBD1 (5 bases). The clonotype originates from a human donor with acute COVID-19. The donor label of this sample is uncertain. CDR3 nucleotide sequence: TGTGCCAGCAGCCAACCACCAATCCCGGGCTCCCCGGGGGGAGCTTTCTTT. Translated, it gives CASSQPPIPGSPGGAFF.